A single sample is the source of the 24 T cell receptor beta chains below, sequenced in a study of blood T cell repertoires in COVID-19. Method: immunoSEQ multiplex PCR; TCRdb's copy keeps in-frame clones and lacks some. The sample has 110,000 or so clones, about nine tenths seen once; the top ten hold 2% to 3%. The source material was peripheral blood. The receptors shown here come from a human donor in a cohort sampled during active COVID-19.

The chain carries TRBV6-2 or TRBV6-3 and TRBJ2-2; 7 bases fit TRBD2. Germline CDR1 MNHEY, CDR2 SVGEGT. V was clipped by 4 bases and J by 7 bases; unmatched bases: 3. The CDR3 is 13 residues long. CDR3 protein: CASSSSGIGELFF. DNA for the CDR3: TGTGCCAGCAGTTCTAGCGGAATCGGGGAGCTGTTTTTT.

The V and J genes are TRBV12-5 and TRBJ1-4; 7 bases align to TRBD1. Germline V gene lookup returns CDR1 LGHNT and CDR2 FRNRAP. The CDR3 contains 20 residues. The V segment lost 2 bases and the J segment 3 bases; nucleotides outside the gene matches: 18. The CDR3 spells CASGLSPNTGAKGSNEKLFF. The CDR3 DNA reads as TGTGCTAGTGGTTTGTCCCCGAATACAGGGGCAAAAGGGTCTAATGAAAAACTGTTTTTT.

The rearrangement joins TRBV9 to TRBJ2-3; TRBD2 agrees at 8 bases. Germline-derived CDR1 and CDR2 are SGDLS and YYNGEE. This CDR3 has 16 amino acids. Trimming at V came to 0 bases and at J to 11 bases, leaving 14 bases not matched to a gene. CDR3 nucleotides: TGTGCCAGCAGCGTAGATCAAGCGGGGGTACAGTCGCGGCAGTATTTT. It translates to CASSVDQAGVQSRQYF.

This chain uses TRBV7-8 with TRBJ1-5; 7 positions agree with TRBD1. CDR3 length equals 14 residues. CDR1 and CDR2 from the germline V gene are SGHVS and FQNEAQ. V shed 7 bases, J shed 1 base, and the junction held 4 bases outside the gene matches. Here the CDR3 DNA reads TGTGCCAGCACCATGGACAGGAGCAATCAGCCCCAGCATTTT. Translated: CASTMDRSNQPQHF.

This chain connects TRBV27 to TRBJ2-1; perhaps TRBD2 as D (6 bases). The CDR3 length is 15 residues. CDR1 MNHEY and CDR2 SMNVEV come from the germline V gene (reference sequence). V lost 0 bases and J 2 bases, leaving 8 bases between the germline ends. The CDR3 coding sequence is TGTGCCAGCAGTTTATCCGCGGGGCCCTACAATGAGCAGTTCTTC. This translates into CASSLSAGPYNEQFF.

The chain uses TRBV3-1 (or the pseudogene TRBV3-2) and TRBJ1-1, with TRBD1 matching 8 bases. CDR3 length: 15 amino acids. With 1 base clipped from V and 4 bases from J, the junction kept 5 bases outside the gene matches. Germline V gene sequence: CDR1 LGHDT, CDR2 YNNKEL (reference sequence). As DNA, the CDR3 is TGTGCCAGCAGCCAAGGACAGGGGACGACCACTGAAGCTTTCTTT. As protein: CASSQGQGTTTEAFF.

The chain employs TRBV19 and TRBJ1-5, with D unclear. This CDR3 is 18 amino acids long. CDR1 is LNHDA and CDR2 is SQIVND in the germline V gene (reference sequence). The V end lost 6 bases, the J end lost 0 bases, and 21 bases lay between the germline ends. The CDR3 region is CASSEVGSASYSNQPQHF. The CDR3 bases are TGTGCCAGTAGCGAGGTCGGGTCAGCCTCGTATAGCAATCAGCCCCAGCATTTT.

The rearrangement uses TRBV19 and TRBJ2-1; maybe TRBD2 (6 bases). There are 14 residues in the CDR3. Germline values: CDR1 LNHDA, CDR2 SQIVND (reference sequence). V was cut by 8 bases and J by 1 base, with 12 bases left in between. CDR3 DNA: TGTGCCAGTCCGCGAGGAGGGTCCTACAATGAGCAGTTCTTC. It encodes CASPRGGSYNEQFF.

With respect to this clone: The sample contains more than one DNA sequence encoding this CDR3. The chain couples TRBV6-5 to TRBJ1-1; perhaps TRBD1 as D (5 bases). Germline-derived CDR1 and CDR2 are MNHEY and SVGAGI. V dropped 2 bases and J dropped 4 bases, with 8 bases sitting between them. This CDR3 region has 13 residues. CDR3 region: CASSYGGGTEAFF. CDR3 nucleotide sequence: TGTGCCAGCAGTTACGGGGGGGGCACTGAAGCTTTCTTT.

This clone was seen just once. This chain links TRBV7-8 with TRBJ1-5; no definite D call. V shed 5 bases and J shed 5 bases, with 13 bases lying between them. Germline-derived CDR1 and CDR2 are SGHVS and FQNEAQ. The CDR3 has 14 residues. The chain's CDR3 is CASSTDAGYQPQHF. The CDR3 bases are TGTGCCAGCAGCACTGACGCGGGGTATCAGCCCCAGCATTTT.

The DNA for the CDR3 is TGTGCCAGTAGTAGGAGACTAGCGGAGCCCTACGAGCAGTACTTC. Translating it yields CASSRRLAEPYEQYF. V and J are TRBV19 and TRBJ2-7; 9 bases map to TRBD2. The J segment lost 2 bases and the V segment lost 4 bases, leaving 6 bases of the junction unmatched. The CDR3 covers 15 residues. Germline V lookup: CDR1 LNHDA, CDR2 SQIVND (reference sequence).

This chain connects TRBV6-5 to TRBJ2-7; 8 bases align to TRBD1. CDR3 size: 15 residues. Germline CDR1 reads MNHEY; CDR2 reads SVGAGI. Trimming cost V 8 bases and J 0 bases; bases outside gene matches: 9. The CDR3 bases are TGTGCCAGCTGGGCTGGGACAGGTCACTCCTACGAGCAGTACTTC. This sequence encodes CASWAGTGHSYEQYF.

The chain combines TRBV9 with TRBJ1-1; possibly TRBD1 for D (5 bases). V lost 3 bases and J lost 6, with 12 bases in between. CDR1 and CDR2 from the germline V gene are SGDLS and YYNGEE. The CDR3 has 13 residues. The CDR3 DNA reads TGTGCCAGCAGCGCATCGGACAATCCTGAAGCTTTCTTT. This codes for CASSASDNPEAFF. Using reference TRBV9 and TRBJ1-1 for the parts outside the CDR3, the full variable domain is DSGVTQTPKHLITATGQRVTLRCSPRSGDLSVYWYQQSLDQGLQFLIQYYNGEERAKGNILERFSAQQFPDLHSELNLSSLELGDSALYFCASSASDNPEAFFGQGTRLTVV.

This clone turned up a few times. CDR3 amino acids: CASSQDRRSWEQYF. CDR3 DNA: TGTGCCAGCAGCCAAGACCGGCGGTCGTGGGAGCAGTACTTC. The chain joins TRBV4-2 to TRBJ2-7; no clear D. The CDR3 has 14 residues. Trimming stripped 0 bases from V and 7 bases from J, with 13 bases between. Germline loops: CDR1 LGHNA, CDR2 YNFKEQ.

The chain couples TRBV7-6 to TRBJ2-3; TRBD1 might be the D (6 bases). Germline V lookup: CDR1 SGHVS, CDR2 FNYEAQ. The V gene lost 2 bases and the J gene lost 6 bases, with 24 bases spanning the gap. The CDR3 length is 18 residues. CDR3 residues: CASSLSVGGSYTLDTQYF. CDR3 coding DNA: TGTGCCAGCAGCTTAAGTGTAGGGGGAAGCTATACCTTGGATACGCAGTATTTT.

This chain links TRBV29-1 with TRBJ2-2; D unresolved. Germline V gene data show CDR1 as SQVTM and CDR2 as ANQGSEA. Trimming shortened V by 4 bases and J by 5 bases, and 5 bases separated the two germline ends. The CDR3 runs to 11 residues. Here the CDR3 reads CSVVNTGELFF. Here the CDR3 DNA reads TGCAGCGTTGTCAATACCGGGGAGCTGTTTTTT.

The chain carries TRBV5-1 and TRBJ2-1; 9 bases line up with TRBD1. J was trimmed by 15 bases and V by 4 bases; bases with no gene match: 11. Germline CDR1 SGHRS, CDR2 YFSETQ. CDR3 length: 13 amino acids. The chain's CDR3 is CASSLQTGGAWFF. In DNA, the CDR3 is TGCGCCAGCAGCCTTCAAACAGGGGGCGCGTGGTTCTTC.

The genes are TRBV6-5 and TRBJ2-5, with TRBD2 as a possible D gene (6 bases). Germline loops: CDR1 MNHEY, CDR2 SVGAGI. V gave up 2 bases and J gave up 0 bases, with 10 bases separating them. The CDR3 consists of 15 residues. As DNA, the CDR3 is TGTGCCAGCAGTTACCACTGGGGGGACCAAGAGACCCAGTACTTC. This encodes CASSYHWGDQETQYF.

This sequence joins TRBV19 and TRBJ2-1; 14 bases line up with TRBD2. Losses at the gene ends were 6 bases for V and 4 bases for J; bases not matched to a gene: 11. Per the germline V gene, CDR1 is LNHDA and CDR2 is SQIVND (reference sequence). This CDR3 is built from 18 residues. CDR3 in amino acids: CASSRLAGGPSGYNEQFF. Here the CDR3 DNA reads TGTGCCAGTAGCCGACTAGCGGGAGGGCCATCGGGTTACAATGAGCAGTTCTTC.

The chain carries TRBV19 and TRBJ2-3; D gene unclear. Germline V gene lookup returns CDR1 LNHDA and CDR2 SQIVND (reference sequence). The CDR3 contains 14 residues. V was trimmed by 3 bases and J by 2 bases, leaving 9 bases between them. CDR3 nucleotides: TGTGCCAGTAGTATTCAAGCCTTCACAGATACGCAGTATTTT. This translates into CASSIQAFTDTQYF.

This clone was observed a few times. J is TRBJ1-2 and V is TRBV4-2; TRBD1 might be the D (6 bases). V lost 1 base, J lost 7 bases, and 10 bases lay in between. Germline V CDR1 and CDR2: LGHNA, YNFKEQ. The CDR3 spans 13 residues. CDR3 DNA sequence: TGTGCCAGCAGCCAAGGTACAGGGAGTGGCTACACCTTC. This sequence encodes CASSQGTGSGYTF.

The V gene is TRBV11-2, the J gene TRBJ2-1; 9 nucleotides agree with TRBD1. CDR1 and CDR2 from the germline V gene are SGHAT and FQNNGV. The junction had 6 bases not matched to a gene; V was cut back by 5 bases and J by 10 bases. The CDR3 extends over 13 amino acids. DNA of the CDR3: TGTGCCAGCAGCCCGGACAGGGGTCGGGAGCAGTTCTTC. It is translated as CASSPDRGREQFF.

V gene TRBV19 combines with J gene TRBJ2-7; 7 bases map to TRBD2. Germline CDR1 LNHDA, CDR2 SQIVND (reference sequence). With 8 bases clipped from V and 3 bases from J, the junction kept 7 bases outside the gene matches. The CDR3 spans 13 residues. The CDR3 nucleotides read TGTGCCAGTGGGGCGGGGGATGTCTACGAGCAGTACTTC. Protein sequence: CASGAGDVYEQYF.

The V and J genes are TRBV27 and TRBJ2-2; D might be TRBD1 (6 bases). The CDR3 has 15 residues. Trimming shortened V by 6 bases and J by 1 base, and 12 bases separated the two germline ends. CDR1 is MNHEY and CDR2 is SMNVEV in the germline V gene (reference sequence). CDR3 nucleotides: TGTGCCAGCAGCTCCAGAGGGGGGAACACCGGGGAGCTGTTTTTT. Translating gives CASSSRGGNTGELFF.